This is a list of T cell receptor beta chains from one sample in a study of control samples from healthy donors and cancer patients. Method: immunoSEQ multiplex PCR; TCRdb's copy keeps in-frame clones and lacks some. The sample has approximately 150,000 clones, 75% to 95% seen once. Sequencing used blood. The receptors here all came from a woman in her thirties or forties in good health. Both conserved end residues are part of each CDR3. Each record gives: CDR3 DNA, CDR3 protein, D gene, V gene, J gene, clone size. A D gene is named only where the DNA matches it firmly. The size field is filled for only some rows; it gives once, few, many or a size class.

cdr3_nt: TGCGCCAGCAGCTTGGCCGGGGGTAACACTGAAGCTTTCTTT
cdr3_aa: CASSLAGGNTEAFF
d_call: NA
v_call: TRBV5-1
j_call: TRBJ1-1
clone_size: NA

cdr3_nt: TGTGCCAGCTCAGAATCACGGGGAACTGAAGCTTTCTTT
cdr3_aa: CASSESRGTEAFF
d_call: NA
v_call: TRBV18
j_call: TRBJ1-1
clone_size: NA

cdr3_nt: TGCGCCAGCAGGGCCGTCGGACAGGGCACAGATACGCAGTATTTT
cdr3_aa: CASRAVGQGTDTQYF
d_call: TRBD1
v_call: TRBV5-1
j_call: TRBJ2-3
clone_size: once

cdr3_nt: TGTGCCACCAGTGATAAATCCTCCCCGACAGATACGCAGTATTTT
cdr3_aa: CATSDKSSPTDTQYF
d_call: NA
v_call: TRBV24-1
j_call: TRBJ2-3
clone_size: once

cdr3_nt: TGTGCCAGCAGTATGGGACAGCTGGGGAATTCACCCCTCCACTTT
cdr3_aa: CASSMGQLGNSPLHF
d_call: TRBD1
v_call: TRBV3-1/TRBV3-2
j_call: TRBJ1-6
clone_size: NA

cdr3_nt: TGTGCCAGCAGCGAAAACCAGGGGCCGCGTGAGGCTTTCTTT
cdr3_aa: CASSENQGPREAFF
d_call: NA
v_call: TRBV11-2
j_call: TRBJ1-1
clone_size: once

cdr3_nt: NA
cdr3_aa: CASSSSTGRNGYTF
d_call: NA
v_call: TRBV27
j_call: TRBJ1-2
clone_size: NA

cdr3_nt: TGTGCCAGCAGCCAAGCGAGGGATCGAGGCTACACCTTC
cdr3_aa: CASSQARDRGYTF
d_call: NA
v_call: TRBV14
j_call: TRBJ1-2
clone_size: NA

cdr3_nt: TGTGCCAGCAGCTACGGGACAGGCTACGAGCAGTACTTC
cdr3_aa: CASSYGTGYEQYF
d_call: TRBD1
v_call: TRBV5-4
j_call: TRBJ2-7
clone_size: NA

cdr3_nt: TGTGCCAGCAGCTTATCGCAGGGGGAGGGATACGAGCAGTACTTC
cdr3_aa: CASSLSQGEGYEQYF
d_call: NA
v_call: TRBV11-2
j_call: TRBJ2-7
clone_size: NA

cdr3_nt: TGTGCCAGCTGGGCCCCTCCACCGGCCAAAAACATTCAGTACTTC
cdr3_aa: CASWAPPPAKNIQYF
d_call: NA
v_call: TRBV18
j_call: TRBJ2-4
clone_size: NA

cdr3_nt: TGTGCCAGCAGCCAAGATGCCCGGACAGGGAAGACCTACGAGCAGTACTTC
cdr3_aa: CASSQDARTGKTYEQYF
d_call: TRBD1
v_call: TRBV14
j_call: TRBJ2-7
clone_size: NA

cdr3_nt: TGTGCCAGCAGCTTCTGGGGTAGCGGGGGGGCGAATGAGCAGTTCTTC
cdr3_aa: CASSFWGSGGANEQFF
d_call: TRBD2
v_call: TRBV13
j_call: TRBJ2-1
clone_size: NA

cdr3_nt: TGCAGTGCCACGGGGGCGGGTGGCTACACCTTC
cdr3_aa: CSATGAGGYTF
d_call: NA
v_call: TRBV20-1
j_call: TRBJ1-2
clone_size: NA

cdr3_nt: TGTGCCAGCAGGGAAAGGATGAACACCGGGGAGCTGTTTTTT
cdr3_aa: CASRERMNTGELFF
d_call: NA
v_call: TRBV7-9
j_call: TRBJ2-2
clone_size: NA

cdr3_nt: TGTGCCAGCTCACCGTGGACAGGGAACGTTGGGACTGAAGCTTTCTTT
cdr3_aa: CASSPWTGNVGTEAFF
d_call: TRBD1
v_call: TRBV18
j_call: TRBJ1-1
clone_size: NA

cdr3_nt: TGTGCCAGCAGTGAAGAGCCGGGACAGGGGGTTTCGGACACTGAAGCTTTCTTT
cdr3_aa: CASSEEPGQGVSDTEAFF
d_call: TRBD1
v_call: TRBV2
j_call: TRBJ1-1
clone_size: NA

cdr3_nt: TGTGCCAGCAGCCAAAGAACACCCGATTCACCCCTCCACTTT
cdr3_aa: CASSQRTPDSPLHF
d_call: NA
v_call: TRBV3-1/TRBV3-2
j_call: TRBJ1-6
clone_size: NA

cdr3_nt: TGTGCCAGCAGCCAAACTAGCGGGGTCACAGATACGCAGTATTTT
cdr3_aa: CASSQTSGVTDTQYF
d_call: TRBD2
v_call: TRBV9
j_call: TRBJ2-3
clone_size: NA

cdr3_nt: TGTGCCAGCTCAGGTCAGAGTAACTATGGCTACACCTTC
cdr3_aa: CASSGQSNYGYTF
d_call: NA
v_call: TRBV18
j_call: TRBJ1-2
clone_size: once

cdr3_nt: TGCGCCAGCAGCTTGGAACAGGGTAGCTACACCTTC
cdr3_aa: CASSLEQGSYTF
d_call: NA
v_call: TRBV5-1
j_call: TRBJ1-2
clone_size: NA

cdr3_nt: TGTGCCAGCAGTTCTGGATCCTATGGCTACACCTTC
cdr3_aa: CASSSGSYGYTF
d_call: NA
v_call: TRBV12-3/TRBV12-4
j_call: TRBJ1-2
clone_size: NA

cdr3_nt: TGTGCCACCAGGCCCGGGACAGGGTGGGCCTCTGGAAACACCATATATTTT
cdr3_aa: CATRPGTGWASGNTIYF
d_call: TRBD1
v_call: TRBV15
j_call: TRBJ1-3
clone_size: NA

cdr3_nt: TGTGCCAGCAGTCCGACAGGGGCTGGGTCTGAAGCTTTCTTT
cdr3_aa: CASSPTGAGSEAFF
d_call: TRBD1
v_call: TRBV2
j_call: TRBJ1-1
clone_size: once

cdr3_nt: TGTGCCAGCAGCCGAGTAGTTTCCTCCTACAATGAGCAGTTCTTC
cdr3_aa: CASSRVVSSYNEQFF
d_call: NA
v_call: TRBV11-2
j_call: TRBJ2-1
clone_size: NA

cdr3_nt: TGCGCCAGCAGCCTCCAGGGGGCGGGGGGCACAGATACGCAGTATTTT
cdr3_aa: CASSLQGAGGTDTQYF
d_call: NA
v_call: TRBV4-1
j_call: TRBJ2-3
clone_size: NA

cdr3_nt: TGTGCCACCCTACTCCCTTCCTACAATGAGCAGTTCTTC
cdr3_aa: CATLLPSYNEQFF
d_call: NA
v_call: TRBV6-6
j_call: TRBJ2-1
clone_size: NA

cdr3_nt: TGTGCCAGTAGTATAGGGGGACTAGCGGGGGCCCGTTACAATGAGCAGTTCTTC
cdr3_aa: CASSIGGLAGARYNEQFF
d_call: TRBD2
v_call: TRBV19
j_call: TRBJ2-1
clone_size: once

cdr3_nt: TGTGCCAGCAGCCCTCGACTAGCGGGGGTATTCAATGAGCAGTTCTTC
cdr3_aa: CASSPRLAGVFNEQFF
d_call: TRBD2
v_call: TRBV5-4
j_call: TRBJ2-1
clone_size: NA

cdr3_nt: TGTGCCAGCAGCCCCCCCCGGGGGGGCCGAAGCACAGATACGCAGTATTTT
cdr3_aa: CASSPPRGGRSTDTQYF
d_call: TRBD2
v_call: TRBV3-1/TRBV3-2
j_call: TRBJ2-3
clone_size: NA

cdr3_nt: TGTGCCAGTAGTTTGGCGGGGGCCCTGAATGAGCAGTTCTTC
cdr3_aa: CASSLAGALNEQFF
d_call: NA
v_call: TRBV19
j_call: TRBJ2-1
clone_size: NA

cdr3_nt: TGTGCCATCAGTGTCCAGGGAAATGGCTACACCTTC
cdr3_aa: CAISVQGNGYTF
d_call: NA
v_call: TRBV10-3
j_call: TRBJ1-2
clone_size: NA

cdr3_nt: TGTGCCAGCGGACCGGACAGGAACACTGAAGCTTTCTTT
cdr3_aa: CASGPDRNTEAFF
d_call: NA
v_call: TRBV11-2
j_call: TRBJ1-1
clone_size: few

cdr3_nt: TGTGCCAGCAGTTACGGGGCAGGGGGCACTGAAGCTTTCTTT
cdr3_aa: CASSYGAGGTEAFF
d_call: TRBD1
v_call: TRBV6-5
j_call: TRBJ1-1
clone_size: NA

cdr3_nt: TGTGCCAGCAGCTCGCAGGGGGCGGAGGAAAAACTGTTTTTT
cdr3_aa: CASSSQGAEEKLFF
d_call: TRBD1
v_call: TRBV7-9
j_call: TRBJ1-4
clone_size: few

cdr3_nt: TGTGCCAGCAGCCCAAGAGGAGAGACGGGCTACACCTTC
cdr3_aa: CASSPRGETGYTF
d_call: NA
v_call: TRBV5-6
j_call: TRBJ1-2
clone_size: NA

cdr3_nt: TGTGCCAGTAGTCTGACTAGCGGGGAGACCTACGAGCAGTACTTC
cdr3_aa: CASSLTSGETYEQYF
d_call: TRBD2
v_call: TRBV19
j_call: TRBJ2-7
clone_size: once

cdr3_nt: TGTGCCAGCCGAACAGGGGCAAGCGGCTACACCTTC
cdr3_aa: CASRTGASGYTF
d_call: TRBD1
v_call: TRBV6-5
j_call: TRBJ1-2
clone_size: once

cdr3_nt: TGTGCCAGCAGCTGGGGACAGAATAGCCACGAGCAGTACTTC
cdr3_aa: CASSWGQNSHEQYF
d_call: TRBD1
v_call: TRBV13
j_call: TRBJ2-7
clone_size: NA

cdr3_nt: TGTGCCAGCAGTGATTACAGGGAAGCTTTCTTT
cdr3_aa: CASSDYREAFF
d_call: NA
v_call: TRBV25-1
j_call: TRBJ1-1
clone_size: NA

cdr3_nt: TGTGCCTGGAGGAACAGGGATCCAGCGGCCTACGAGCAGTACTTC
cdr3_aa: CAWRNRDPAAYEQYF
d_call: NA
v_call: TRBV30
j_call: TRBJ2-7
clone_size: NA

cdr3_nt: TGTGCCAGCAGCCAAGATATCATGGAGACCCAGTACTTC
cdr3_aa: CASSQDIMETQYF
d_call: NA
v_call: TRBV3-1/TRBV3-2
j_call: TRBJ2-5
clone_size: NA

cdr3_nt: TGTGCCAGCAGCCAAGATTTTGACTCTGACAATGAGCAGTTCTTC
cdr3_aa: CASSQDFDSDNEQFF
d_call: NA
v_call: TRBV3-1/TRBV3-2
j_call: TRBJ2-1
clone_size: NA

cdr3_nt: TGTGCCAGCAGCTCAACAGGTGACAATGAGCAGTTCTTC
cdr3_aa: CASSSTGDNEQFF
d_call: NA
v_call: TRBV7-7
j_call: TRBJ2-1
clone_size: NA

cdr3_nt: TGCGCCAGCAGCCCAAACGTTCAGGGCCTTCAGGATGGCTACACCTTC
cdr3_aa: CASSPNVQGLQDGYTF
d_call: NA
v_call: TRBV5-1
j_call: TRBJ1-2
clone_size: NA

cdr3_nt: TGTGCCAGCAGTTTGACGGGGGAGGGCAATCAGCCCCAGCATTTT
cdr3_aa: CASSLTGEGNQPQHF
d_call: NA
v_call: TRBV28
j_call: TRBJ1-5
clone_size: NA

cdr3_nt: TGCGCCAGCAGGGCTAGCGGGGGGGCGGGTGAGACCCAGTACTTC
cdr3_aa: CASRASGGAGETQYF
d_call: TRBD2
v_call: TRBV10-2
j_call: TRBJ2-5
clone_size: once

cdr3_nt: TGTGCCAGCAGCTCCCTTCCCCGAATTTGTGGAAACACCATATATTTT
cdr3_aa: CASSSLPRICGNTIYF
d_call: NA
v_call: TRBV5-7
j_call: TRBJ1-3
clone_size: NA

cdr3_nt: TGTGCCATCAAACAAGGGCAAGGTTCACCCCTCCACTTT
cdr3_aa: CAIKQGQGSPLHF
d_call: NA
v_call: TRBV10-3
j_call: TRBJ1-6
clone_size: NA

cdr3_nt: TGTGCCAGCAGTGTCACTAGCGGGGGGGGACACAGCTCCTACGAGCAGTACTTC
cdr3_aa: CASSVTSGGGHSSYEQYF
d_call: TRBD2
v_call: TRBV6-1
j_call: TRBJ2-7
clone_size: NA

cdr3_nt: TGTGCCAGCAGTTTAGTACGACGGGGGGAAGAGACCCAGTACTTC
cdr3_aa: CASSLVRRGEETQYF
d_call: TRBD2
v_call: TRBV28
j_call: TRBJ2-5
clone_size: NA

cdr3_nt: TGTGCCAGCACCGAGGGGCCATACACAGATACGCAGTATTTT
cdr3_aa: CASTEGPYTDTQYF
d_call: NA
v_call: TRBV6-5
j_call: TRBJ2-3
clone_size: NA

cdr3_nt: TGCGCCAGCAGCTTGGTTCCTAGCGGGGATGCCGGGGAGCTGTTTTTT
cdr3_aa: CASSLVPSGDAGELFF
d_call: TRBD2
v_call: TRBV5-1
j_call: TRBJ2-2
clone_size: NA

cdr3_nt: TGTGCCAGCAGTCTCCTGGAAGGAGGCTATGGCTACACCTTC
cdr3_aa: CASSLLEGGYGYTF
d_call: NA
v_call: TRBV6-5
j_call: TRBJ1-2
clone_size: NA